Listed below are T cell receptor beta chains from one sample, sequenced in a study of blood T cell repertoires in COVID-19. This table comes from immunoSEQ multiplex PCR, and its TCRdb copy is limited to in-frame clones, with some not included. The sample lists 130,000 to 150,000 clones, 70% to 85% occurring once. The sample was peripheral blood. Receptor source: a man aged 55 to 69 with active or convalescent COVID-19. Each CDR3 is given with its conserved first and last residue. Fields, in order: D gene, clone size, J gene, CDR3 length, V gene, CDR3 protein, CDR3 DNA. The D gene is left open where the match is weak. The size of a clone is reported for some rows only, either as once, few or many, or as a class for expanded clones.

>.|few|TRBJ2-7|12|TRBV7-2
CASSFPGYEQYF
TGTGCCAGCAGCTTTCCGGGTTACGAGCAGTACTTC
>TRBD2|.|TRBJ2-5|16|TRBV7-7
CASSLGVAGGQETQYF
TGTGCCAGCAGCTTAGGGGTAGCGGGAGGGCAAGAGACCCAGTACTTC
>.|few|TRBJ1-2|13|TRBV5-6
CASSMTGNPSYTF
TGTGCCAGCAGCATGACAGGCAATCCGAGCTACACCTTC
>TRBD1|.|TRBJ1-1|17|TRBV5-6
CASSERLGQGVNTEAFF
TGTGCCAGCAGCGAGAGGCTTGGACAGGGCGTGAACACTGAAGCTTTCTTT
>TRBD2|.|TRBJ2-1|14|TRBV5-1
CASSPGRGYNEQFF
TGCGCCAGCAGCCCTGGGAGGGGCTACAATGAGCAGTTCTTC
>TRBD1|.|TRBJ2-7|15|TRBV4-1
CASSHGTGRHYEQYF
TGCGCCAGCAGCCATGGGACAGGGCGACACTACGAGCAGTACTTC
>.|.|TRBJ2-2|15|TRBV19
CASSSLQKNTGELFF
TGTGCCAGTAGTTCACTACAAAAGAACACCGGGGAGCTGTTTTTT
>.|few|TRBJ2-7|11|TRBV10-3
CAISGGVEQYF
TGTGCCATCAGCGGAGGGGTCGAGCAGTACTTC
>.|.|TRBJ1-1|12|TRBV29-1
CSVEVWQTEAFF
TGCAGCGTTGAAGTTTGGCAAACTGAAGCTTTCTTT
>.|.|TRBJ1-3|13|TRBV6-5
CASKPGAGNTIYF
TGTGCCAGCAAGCCGGGGGCTGGAAACACCATATATTTT
>.|.|TRBJ2-7|19|TRBV4-3
CASSQSAPYSWQGIHEQYF
TGCGCCAGCAGCCAATCCGCTCCATATTCGTGGCAGGGGATCCACGAGCAGTACTTC
>TRBD1|.|TRBJ1-5|15|TRBV2
CASSDGGTGNQPQHF
TGTGCCAGCAGCGATGGGGGGACAGGGAATCAGCCCCAGCATTTT
>.|.|TRBJ1-1|14|TRBV19
CASSERSVNTEAFF
TGTGCCAGTAGTGAAAGGAGCGTAAACACTGAAGCTTTCTTT
>.|.|TRBJ1-2|13|TRBV29-1
CTTRGGLNYGYTF
TGCACCACAAGGGGGGGTTTGAACTATGGCTACACCTTC
>TRBD1|.|TRBJ1-5|16|TRBV19
CASSNDRGYSNQPQHF
TGTGCCAGTAGTAACGACAGGGGGTATAGCAATCAGCCCCAGCATTTT
>.|.|TRBJ1-6|12|TRBV12-3/TRBV12-4
CASGQSNSPLHF
TGTGCCAGCGGACAGAGTAATTCACCCCTCCACTTT
>.|.|TRBJ1-1|13|TRBV27
CASSFDKNTEAFF
TGTGCCAGCAGTTTTGACAAGAACACTGAAGCTTTCTTT
>.|.|TRBJ2-1|16|TRBV11-2
CASSLVFAAHYNEQFF
TGTGCCAGCAGCTTAGTTTTTGCGGCACACTACAATGAGCAGTTCTTC
>TRBD1|.|TRBJ1-6|14|TRBV19
CASSAGTGGPFLHF
TGTGCCAGTAGTGCCGGGACAGGGGGCCCTTTTCTCCACTTT
>.|.|TRBJ2-3|14|TRBV7-2
CASSWGLYTDTQYF
TGTGCCAGCAGCTGGGGACTGTACACAGATACGCAGTATTTT
>.|.|TRBJ1-2|14|TRBV7-2
CASSLDQAGHGYTF
TGTGCCAGCAGCTTAGATCAGGCAGGGCATGGCTACACCTTC
>.|.|TRBJ2-7|14|TRBV6-2/TRBV6-3
CASSYRQVMNEQYF
TGTGCCAGCAGTTACAGGCAGGTAATGAACGAGCAGTACTTC
>.|.|TRBJ2-3|15|TRBV5-6
CASSLAGAEWDTQYF
TGTGCCAGCAGCTTGGCAGGGGCTGAATGGGATACGCAGTATTTT
>TRBD2|.|TRBJ2-5|13|TRBV2
CASEFGGGETQYF
TGTGCCAGCGAGTTTGGGGGGGGAGAGACCCAGTACTTC
>TRBD1|.|TRBJ1-5|14|TRBV6-2/TRBV6-3
CASSFLQGPQPQHF
TGTGCCAGCAGTTTTCTACAGGGGCCGCAGCCCCAGCATTTT
>.|.|TRBJ1-3|18|TRBV14
CASSQVPAGSLSGNTIYF
TGTGCCAGCAGCCAAGTACCGGCAGGATCCCTCTCTGGAAACACCATATATTTT
>TRBD2|.|TRBJ2-5|15|TRBV9
CASSRGGLAGETQYF
TGTGCCAGCAGCCGGGGGGGACTAGCCGGGGAGACCCAGTACTTC
>.|.|TRBJ2-3|18|TRBV6-2/TRBV6-3
CASSLTSASTFSTDTQYF
TGTGCCAGCAGTCTGACTAGTGCCAGTACCTTTAGCACAGATACGCAGTATTTT
>.|.|TRBJ2-1|13|TRBV6-1
CASSEGEGTEQFF
TGTGCCAGCAGTGAGGGGGAGGGGACAGAGCAGTTCTTC
>TRBD1|.|TRBJ2-3|16|TRBV6-4
CASSEQIGQAMDTQYF
TGTGCCAGCAGTGAGCAAATAGGACAGGCTATGGATACGCAGTATTTT
>TRBD1|.|TRBJ2-5|15|TRBV5-4
CASRPRQGLQETQYF
TGTGCCAGCAGGCCTAGACAGGGTCTCCAAGAGACCCAGTACTTC
>TRBD1|.|TRBJ1-1|15|TRBV7-2
CASSAGTGYGTEAFF
TGTGCCAGCAGCGCCGGGACAGGGTATGGCACTGAAGCTTTCTTT
>.|.|TRBJ2-3|15|TRBV6-6
CASSYAGPSTDTQYF
TGTGCCAGCAGTTACGCGGGGCCTAGCACAGATACGCAGTATTTT
>TRBD2|few|TRBJ2-1|17|TRBV24-1
CATSDAKGLASYNEQFF
TGTGCCACCAGTGACGCAAAGGGACTAGCGTCGTACAATGAGCAGTTCTTC
>.|.|TRBJ1-1|15|TRBV14
CASSQEHSLITEAFF
TGTGCCAGCAGCCAAGAACACAGCCTTATCACTGAAGCTTTCTTT
>.|.|TRBJ2-3|15|TRBV5-4
CASSSGLAATDTQYF
TGTGCCAGCAGCTCAGGACTCGCCGCCACAGATACGCAGTATTTT
>TRBD1|.|TRBJ2-7|15|TRBV19
CASTPTGTGPSEQYF
TGTGCCAGTACCCCTACCGGGACAGGCCCTTCCGAGCAGTACTTC
>.|.|TRBJ1-1|13|TRBV24-1
CATSDFQNTEAFF
TGTGCCACCAGTGATTTTCAGAACACTGAAGCTTTCTTT
>TRBD1|.|TRBJ1-3|11|TRBV12-3/TRBV12-4
CASRSGGASFF
TGTGCCAGCAGGTCAGGGGGCGCCTCCTTTTTT
>TRBD1|.|TRBJ2-2|16|TRBV24-1
CATSDWGQDATGELFF
TGTGCCACCAGTGATTGGGGACAGGATGCTACCGGGGAGCTGTTTTTT
>.|few|TRBJ1-5|14|TRBV5-1
CASRYESEDQPQHF
TGCGCCAGCAGATACGAAAGTGAGGATCAGCCCCAGCATTTT
>TRBD2|.|TRBJ2-5|13|TRBV7-2
CASSLAGGETQYF
TGTGCCAGCAGCTTAGCCGGGGGGGAGACCCAGTACTTC
>.|.|TRBJ1-2|14|TRBV10-2
CASRTARRNYGYTF
TGCGCCAGTAGGACAGCCCGAAGAAACTATGGCTACACCTTC
>TRBD1|once|TRBJ1-2|14|TRBV18
CASSPNRGREGYTF
TGTGCCAGCTCACCGAACAGGGGAAGGGAGGGCTACACCTTC
>.|.|TRBJ2-3|12|TRBV6-6
CASTQSADTQYF
TGTGCCAGTACACAAAGCGCAGATACGCAGTATTTT
>.|.|TRBJ1-1|12|TRBV7-9
CASSPEGDGAFF
TGTGCCAGCAGCCCCGAGGGGGATGGAGCTTTCTTT
>TRBD2|.|TRBJ2-1|17|TRBV11-3
CASSLRTSGSSYNEQFF
TGTGCCAGCAGCTTGCGGACTAGCGGGAGCTCCTACAATGAGCAGTTCTTC
>.|.|TRBJ1-1|14|TRBV27
CASSLYRADTEAFF
TGTGCCAGCAGTTTATACAGGGCCGACACTGAAGCTTTCTTT